This record looks at one TCR beta chain sequence and its context. The source of the sample is a study of blood T cell repertoires in COVID-19. This CDR3 is built from 13 residues. V lost 10 bases to trimming and J lost 0 bases, with 10 bases between them. Germline V gene data show CDR1 as MDHEN and CDR2 as SYDVKM. Method: immunoSEQ multiplex PCR; TCRdb's copy keeps in-frame clones and lacks some. The data show some 420,000 clones, 80% to 90% seen once. The chain recombines TRBV28 with TRBJ2-1, with unresolved D. Sample: PBMCs or T cells enriched from blood (not recorded which). The sequence was obtained from a man aged 25 to 40 who had recovered from COVID-19. The CDR3 here is CATSSLSYNEQFF. In DNA, the CDR3 is TGTGCCACCAGCTCCCTCTCCTACAATGAGCAGTTCTTC. Full variable domain (missing parts from reference TRBV28 and TRBJ2-1): DVKVTQSSRYLVKRTGEKVFLECVQDMDHENMFWYRQDPGLGLRLIYFSYDVKMKEKGDIPEGYSVSREKKERFSLILESASTNQTSMYLCATSSLSYNEQFFGPGTRLTVL.